This paragraph reports one T cell receptor (beta chain). Profiled with immunoSEQ multiplex PCR; TCRdb holds only in-frame clones, not every one. Among 150,000 to 200,000 clones, approximately 80% were seen once, and the ten largest hold approximately 15%. The data derive from a study of blood T cell repertoires in COVID-19. Cohorts were based on clinical histories the participants reported. The CDR3 is 15 residues long. In germline, CDR1 is SGDLS, CDR2 YYNGEE. The germline V and J ends were trimmed by 0 bases and 2 bases, with 12 bases remaining between them. Sequencing was done on a sample of PBMCs or T cells enriched from blood (not recorded which). The TCR originated in a man aged 60 to 69 who had been exposed to COVID-19. The J gene is TRBJ2-7, the V gene TRBV9; D is ambiguous. CDR3 sequence: CASSVAGHKTYEQYF. CDR3 bases: TGTGCCAGCAGCGTAGCAGGCCACAAGACCTACGAGCAGTACTTC.